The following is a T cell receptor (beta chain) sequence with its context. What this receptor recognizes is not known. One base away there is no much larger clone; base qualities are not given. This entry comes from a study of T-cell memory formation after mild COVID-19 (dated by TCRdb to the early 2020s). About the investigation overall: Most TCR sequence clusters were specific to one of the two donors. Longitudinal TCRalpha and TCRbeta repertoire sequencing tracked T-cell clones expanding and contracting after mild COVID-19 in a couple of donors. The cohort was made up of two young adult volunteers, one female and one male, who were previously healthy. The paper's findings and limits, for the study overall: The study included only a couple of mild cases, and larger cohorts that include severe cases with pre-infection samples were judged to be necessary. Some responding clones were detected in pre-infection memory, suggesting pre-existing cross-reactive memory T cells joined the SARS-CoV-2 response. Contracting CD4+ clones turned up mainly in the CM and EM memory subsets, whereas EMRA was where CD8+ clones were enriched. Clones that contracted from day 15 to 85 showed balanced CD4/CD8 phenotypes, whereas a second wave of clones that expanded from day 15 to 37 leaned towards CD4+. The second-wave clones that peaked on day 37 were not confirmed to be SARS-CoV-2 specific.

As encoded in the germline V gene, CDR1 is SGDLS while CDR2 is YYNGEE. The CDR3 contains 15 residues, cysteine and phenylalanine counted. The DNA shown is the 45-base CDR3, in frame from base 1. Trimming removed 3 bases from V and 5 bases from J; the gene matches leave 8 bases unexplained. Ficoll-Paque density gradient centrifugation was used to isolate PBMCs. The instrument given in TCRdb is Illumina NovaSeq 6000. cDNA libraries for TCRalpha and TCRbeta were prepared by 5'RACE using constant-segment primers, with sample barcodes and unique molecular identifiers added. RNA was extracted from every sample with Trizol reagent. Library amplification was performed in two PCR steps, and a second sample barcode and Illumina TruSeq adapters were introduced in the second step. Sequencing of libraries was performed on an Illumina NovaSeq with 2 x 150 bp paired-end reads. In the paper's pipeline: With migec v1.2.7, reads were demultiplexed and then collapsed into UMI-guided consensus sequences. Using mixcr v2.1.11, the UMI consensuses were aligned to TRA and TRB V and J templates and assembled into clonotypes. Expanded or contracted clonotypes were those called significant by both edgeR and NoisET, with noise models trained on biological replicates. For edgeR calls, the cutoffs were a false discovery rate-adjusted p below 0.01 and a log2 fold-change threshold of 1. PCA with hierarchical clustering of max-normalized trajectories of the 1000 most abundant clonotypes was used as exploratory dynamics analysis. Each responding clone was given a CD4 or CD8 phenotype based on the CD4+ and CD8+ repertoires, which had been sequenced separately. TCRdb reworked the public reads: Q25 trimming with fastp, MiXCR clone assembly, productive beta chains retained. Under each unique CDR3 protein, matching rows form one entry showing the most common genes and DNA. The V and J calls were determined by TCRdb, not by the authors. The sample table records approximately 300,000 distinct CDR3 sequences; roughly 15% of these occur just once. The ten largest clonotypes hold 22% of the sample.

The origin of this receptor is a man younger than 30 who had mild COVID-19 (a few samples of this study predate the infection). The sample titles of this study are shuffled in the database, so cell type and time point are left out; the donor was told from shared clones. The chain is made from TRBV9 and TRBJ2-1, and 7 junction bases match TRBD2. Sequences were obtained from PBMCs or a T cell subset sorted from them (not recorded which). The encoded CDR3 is CASSASLAPNNEQFF. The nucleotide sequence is TGTGCCAGCAGCGCCTCACTAGCGCCAAACAATGAGCAGTTCTTC.